The 22 T cell receptor beta chains given below trace back to one sample, sequenced in a study of Ad26.COV2.S vaccination and SARS-CoV-2 variants (dated by TCRdb to the early 2020s). Reading the label with the study, this specimen's treatment or condition is: some 20 received Ad26.COV2.S at low or high dose, single or two shots; about 5 received placebo; per-sample allocation not given. Repertoires of vaccine and placebo recipients were sequenced from samples collected on day 63 after the first injection. Library preparation was by the immunoSEQ multiplex PCR assay. TCRdb holds this immuneACCESS table with in-frame rearrangements only. Some clones are missing; in checked studies, unresolved V genes explain under half, and the rest has no known cause. This sample gives under 300,000 clones in total; around nine tenths of them show up just once. Together, the top ten hold approximately 3% of the sample.

The starting material was peripheral blood, obtained in a trial of Ad26.COV2.S vaccine versus placebo. The receptors shown here come from a person aged 18 to 65 who received the Ad26.COV2.S COVID-19 vaccine or a placebo.

V is TRBV7-2 and J is TRBJ2-3, with 10 positions matching TRBD2. The germline V gene encodes CDR1 SGHTA and CDR2 FQGNSA. The CDR3 is 19 residues long. The V segment lost 0 bases and the J segment 5 bases; nucleotides outside the gene matches: 14. CDR3 DNA: TGTGCCAGCAGCTTAGCACTAGCGGGAATGGGGAGTCGTTTAGATACGCAGTATTTT. This translates into CASSLALAGMGSRLDTQYF.

V and J are TRBV5-6 and TRBJ2-3; no definite D call. Germline V gene lookup returns CDR1 SGHDT and CDR2 YYEEEE. The CDR3 totals 12 residues. Trimming pared 1 base from V and 1 base from J, leaving 1 base between. The CDR3 spells CASSLRTDTQYF. CDR3 DNA: TGTGCCAGCAGCTTGCGCACAGATACGCAGTATTTT. Using reference TRBV5-6 and TRBJ2-3 for the parts outside the CDR3, the full variable domain is DAGVTQSPTHLIKTRGQQVTLRCSPKSGHDTVSWYQQALGQGPQFIFQYYEEEERQRGNFPDRFSGHQFPNYSSELNVNALLLGDSALYLCASSLRTDTQYFGPGTRLTVL.

This sequence joins TRBV4-1 and TRBJ1-6, with TRBD1 matching 8 bases. CDR3 length: 18 amino acids. Germline loops: CDR1 MGHRA, CDR2 YSYEKL. V was clipped by 4 bases and J by 2 bases; unmatched bases: 10. In DNA, the CDR3 is TGCGCCAGCAGCCGAGGACAGGGAGCTGTTACCTATAATTCACCCCTCCACTTT. Encoded protein: CASSRGQGAVTYNSPLHF.

This clone was seen a single time. The V call is TRBV13, the J call TRBJ2-7, with D possibly matching TRBD2 (5 bases). CDR1 is PRHDT and CDR2 is FYEKMQ in the germline V gene (reference sequence). This CDR3 has 12 residues. The V gene lost 8 bases and the J gene lost 3 bases, with 11 bases spanning the gap. The CDR3 DNA reads TGTGCCAGCGGCGAAGGGAGCTACGAGCAGTACTTC. Protein: CASGEGSYEQYF.

A word on this clone: Other DNA variants within this sample encode the same CDR3. The chain joins TRBV18 to TRBJ1-3; TRBD1 aligns across 9 bases. CDR1 is KGHSH, CDR2 LQKENI, per germline. V lost 3 bases to trimming and J lost 7 bases; unmatched junction nucleotides: 7. This CDR3 region has 15 residues. The chain's CDR3 is CASSPGQGPGNTIYF. The CDR3 bases are TGTGCCAGCTCACCGGGACAGGGTCCAGGGAACACCATATATTTT.

The chain is built from TRBV27 and TRBJ2-7; D gene unclear. The CDR3 length is 13 residues. V dropped 3 bases and J dropped 0 bases, with 6 bases sitting between them. Germline V CDR1 and CDR2: MNHEY, SMNVEV (reference sequence). This CDR3 is CASSLPGSYEQYF. The CDR3 nucleotides are TGTGCCAGCAGTTTGCCCGGCTCCTACGAGCAGTACTTC.

This sequence joins TRBV19 and TRBJ1-1; possible D gene TRBD1, 5 bases. Trimming took off 3 bases at V and 6 bases at J, with 17 bases between the two ends. Germline V CDR1 and CDR2: LNHDA, SQIVND (reference sequence). The CDR3 has 15 residues. The CDR3 sequence is CASSIDSGLGAEAFF. CDR3 DNA sequence: TGTGCCAGTAGTATTGATTCAGGGTTGGGGGCTGAAGCTTTCTTT.

V usage is TRBV10-3 and J usage is TRBJ2-1; D is ambiguous. The CDR3 consists of 13 residues. The germline CDR1 and CDR2 sequences are ENHRY and SYGVKD. The germline V and J ends were trimmed by 5 bases and 5 bases, with 10 bases remaining between them. The CDR3 loop reads CAISPEPHNEQFF. DNA for the CDR3: TGTGCCATCAGTCCGGAACCCCACAATGAGCAGTTCTTC.

The V call is TRBV6-5, the J call TRBJ2-2; tentatively, D is TRBD2 (6 bases). Germline values: CDR1 MNHEY, CDR2 SVGAGI. V lost 4 bases and J lost 6, with 18 bases in between. There are 16 residues in the CDR3. DNA for the CDR3: TGTGCCAGCAGTTCCTCCGGGACTGAGAGGGCCGGGGAGCTGTTTTTT. Translated: CASSSSGTERAGELFF.

This clone was counted once. V and J are TRBV3-1 (or the pseudogene TRBV3-2) and TRBJ1-2; D possibly corresponds to TRBD1 (6 bases). The V gene lost 3 bases and the J gene lost 2 bases, with 19 bases spanning the gap. Germline V gene lookup returns CDR1 LGHDT and CDR2 YNNKEL (reference sequence). The CDR3 runs 17 residues. Here the CDR3 DNA reads TGTGCCAGCAGCCAGGGGCTCGAAAAGGGGGGGAACTATGGCTACACCTTC. Translating gives CASSQGLEKGGNYGYTF.

V usage is TRBV2 and J usage is TRBJ2-1; 11 nucleotides agree with TRBD2. V lost 3 bases to trimming and J lost 4 bases; unmatched junction nucleotides: 2. This CDR3 has 15 residues. Germline lookup yields CDR1 SNHLY and CDR2 FYNNEI. The CDR3 nucleotides are TGTGCCAGCAGTGAGGGACTAGCGGAGTACAATGAGCAGTTCTTC. This sequence encodes CASSEGLAEYNEQFF.

In this sample, this clone turned up a few times. The chain employs TRBV7-9 and TRBJ2-5; D not resolved. The CDR3 sequence is 11 residues long. Trimming removed 2 bases from V and 3 bases from J, with 1 base in between. Germline V gives CDR1 SEHNR, CDR2 FQNEAQ (reference sequence). The CDR3 reads CASSLKETQYF. In DNA form, the CDR3 reads TGTGCCAGCAGCTTAAAAGAGACCCAGTACTTC.

This clone was observed once. The chain carries TRBV4-1 and TRBJ2-7, with a tentative D call TRBD1 (5 bases). Between the trimmed V and J ends, which lost 0 bases and 5 bases, there was a span of 14 bases. Per the germline V gene, CDR1 is MGHRA and CDR2 is YSYEKL. This CDR3 is 15 amino acids long. The CDR3 is CASSQDSGRVNEQYV. The CDR3 DNA is TGCGCCAGCAGCCAAGATTCGGGCAGGGTAAACGAGCAGTACGTC.

The V gene is TRBV25-1, the J gene TRBJ2-1, with D hard to call. Per germline, CDR1 MGHDK and CDR2 SYGVNS. The V and J ends lost 5 bases and 3 bases respectively, with 8 bases between them. CDR3 length: 13 amino acids. DNA of the CDR3: TGTGCCAGCAGTAAATCCGGCTACAATGAGCAGTTCTTC. Translated, it gives CASSKSGYNEQFF.

The genes are TRBV10-3 and TRBJ2-7; D ambiguous. The CDR3 extends over 13 amino acids. V was pared by 5 bases and J by 0 bases, with 8 bases between. CDR1 is ENHRY and CDR2 is SYGVKD in the germline V gene. The CDR3 DNA reads as TGTGCCATCAGTCTAGTTATCTCCTACGAGCAGTACTTC. Translation gives CAISLVISYEQYF.

This chain links TRBV4-2 with TRBJ1-2; D perhaps matches TRBD1 (5 bases). CDR1 and CDR2 from the germline V gene are LGHNA and YNFKEQ. V lost 6 bases and J lost 0, with 23 bases in between. This CDR3 is built from 18 residues. The CDR3 loop is CASRPDSLKGPTNYGYTF. CDR3 DNA: TGTGCCAGCAGACCCGACAGCCTCAAGGGTCCAACTAACTATGGCTACACCTTC.

This chain uses TRBV18 with TRBJ2-7, with D perhaps being TRBD1 or TRBD2 (5 bases each). There are 13 residues in the CDR3. Trimming stripped 5 bases from V and 9 bases from J, with 17 bases between. Germline CDR1 is KGHSH and CDR2 is LQKENI. The CDR3 bases are TGTGCCAGCTCAACGAGAGGGGAAGCGGCGCAGTACTTC. Translation: CASSTRGEAAQYF.

The chain has TRBV24-1 and TRBJ2-2, with TRBD2 matching over 12 bases. The germline V gene has CDR1 KGHDR and CDR2 SFDVKD. Trimming removed 4 bases from V and 3 bases from J; junction bases left unmatched: 5. This CDR3 comprises 17 residues. The CDR3 reads CATSDPGLAGYTGELFF. The CDR3 DNA reads TGTGCCACCAGTGACCCTGGACTAGCGGGATACACCGGGGAGCTGTTTTTT.

This chain connects TRBV6-6 to TRBJ2-7, with D unclear. CDR3 length equals 11 residues. The V gene's germline CDR1 is MNHNY and CDR2 SVGAGI (reference sequence). V lost 5 bases and J lost 7, with 9 bases in between. The CDR3 loop reads CASSQTREQYF. The CDR3 DNA is TGTGCCAGCAGTCAAACACGGGAGCAGTACTTC.

V and J are TRBV7-2 and TRBJ2-7; TRBD1 matches 7 bases. With V trimmed by 2 bases and J by 7 bases, 8 bases remained unmatched. Germline values: CDR1 SGHTA, CDR2 FQGNSA. The CDR3 runs to 14 residues. The CDR3 region is CASSLHRGTGEQYF. CDR3 sequence (DNA): TGTGCCAGCAGCTTACACAGGGGTACGGGAGAGCAGTACTTC.

The V gene is TRBV11-3, the J gene TRBJ2-6, with 8 bases fitting TRBD1. The V gene's germline CDR1 is SGHNT and CDR2 YENEEA. This CDR3 is 16 amino acids long. The V gene end was trimmed by 5 bases and the J gene end by 4 bases; junction bases not matched to a gene: 7. The CDR3 here is CASSHQGARGANVLTF. DNA for the CDR3: TGTGCCAGCAGCCATCAGGGGGCGCGGGGGGCCAACGTCCTGACTTTC.

V usage is TRBV5-5 and J usage is TRBJ2-5, with 7 bases identical to TRBD1. Germline CDR1 SGHKS, CDR2 YYEKEE (reference sequence). This CDR3 is 14 amino acids long. V lost 4 bases and J lost 3; bases outside the gene matches: 6. CDR3 sequence (DNA): TGTGCCAGCAGCCACGGGACAGCAAAAGAGACCCAGTACTTC. Protein: CASSHGTAKETQYF.